The 5 T cell receptor beta chains below come from one sample, sequenced in a study of beta chain features in type 1 diabetes. All of the isolated RNA was reverse transcribed, so expressed TCRB transcripts were sequenced. Sequencing was performed with immunoSEQ multiplex PCR; in TCRdb, only in-frame clones are kept and a portion is missing. The sample holds 350,000 to 450,000 clones, approximately 14% seen once. Material: naive CD4+ T cells from blood. All receptors come from a man aged 25 to 40 in good health.

This clone appeared a few times. This chain connects TRBV7-9 to TRBJ2-7, with D maybe TRBD2 (6 bases). Per germline, CDR1 SEHNR and CDR2 FQNEAQ (reference sequence). The length of the CDR3 is 18 residues. The V and J ends lost 1 base and 2 bases respectively, with 21 bases between them. The DNA of the CDR3 is TGTGCCAGCAGCTTAGGCTTAGCCGCTAGCGCCCTTCCCTACGAGCAGTACGTC. Protein product: CASSLGLAASALPYEQYV.

The J gene is TRBJ2-5, the V gene TRBV5-6; 12 bases agree with TRBD2. There are 17 residues in the CDR3. J gave up 0 bases and V 1 base, and 4 bases lay outside the gene matches. Germline lookup yields CDR1 SGHDT and CDR2 YYEEEE. The DNA for the CDR3 is TGTGCCAGCAGCTTGTCCCGGACTAGCGGGGACCAAGAGACCCAGTACTTC. This encodes CASSLSRTSGDQETQYF. The entire variable domain, with the rest obtained from reference TRBV5-6 and TRBJ2-5, is as follows: DAGVTQSPTHLIKTRGQQVTLRCSPKSGHDTVSWYQQALGQGPQFIFQYYEEEERQRGNFPDRFSGHQFPNYSSELNVNALLLGDSALYLCASSLSRTSGDQETQYFGPGTRLLVL.

This chain connects TRBV10-3 to TRBJ2-7, with TRBD1 matching 9 bases. Unmatched junction bases numbered 12, after V lost 5 bases and J lost 4 bases. This CDR3 comprises 16 residues. Germline-derived CDR1 and CDR2 are ENHRY and SYGVKD. CDR3 region: CAISKTGTGSPYEQYF. Here the CDR3 DNA reads TGTGCCATCAGTAAGACCGGGACAGGGTCCCCTTACGAGCAGTACTTC.

The chain employs TRBV1 and TRBJ2-4; the table's D call, TRBD2, was not checked against the DNA. TRBV1 is marked as a pseudogene. CDR3 length equals 18 residues. CDR3 amino acids: CTSSQDLRPSGAKNIQYF. CDR3 bases: TGCACCAGCAGCCAAGATCTTAGGCCTAGCGGAGCCAAAAACATTCAGTACTTC.

This chain connects TRBV27 to TRBJ2-5; 13 positions agree with TRBD2. The CDR3 runs to 15 residues. Trimming removed 5 bases from V and 4 bases from J; junction bases left unmatched: 4. The V gene's germline CDR1 is MNHEY and CDR2 SMNVEV (reference sequence). CDR3 sequence (DNA): TGTGCCAGCAGTAAACGGACTAGCGGGGGAGAGACCCAGTACTTC. It is translated as CASSKRTSGGETQYF.